A selection of T cell receptor beta chains follows, all from one sample in a study of blood T cell repertoires in COVID-19. Here immunoSEQ multiplex PCR was the method, and the copy in TCRdb shows in-frame clones only, minus some. Of around 250,000 clones in the sample, under 90% were seen once. Sequenced material: peripheral blood. These receptors were obtained from a human donor in a cohort sampled during active COVID-19. CDR3s include the opening cysteine and the closing phenylalanine or tryptophan. A D gene is named only where the DNA matches it firmly. Size is stated for part of the rows, as once, few or many counts, or as a class when the clone is expanded.

DNA: TGCGCCAGCCGAGGGACTGTAGTCCTGTTCTTC
CDR3: CASRGTVVLFF
J: TRBJ2-1
V: TRBV5-1
size: .
D: .

DNA: TGTGCCAGCAGCGAGGACATAAAGAACACCGGGGAGCTGTTTTTT
CDR3: CASSEDIKNTGELFF
J: TRBJ2-2
V: TRBV9
size: .
D: .

DNA: TGCGCCAGCAGCGTCGCACAGGGTAGTCGTGGGAACATTCAGTACTTC
CDR3: CASSVAQGSRGNIQYF
J: TRBJ2-4
V: TRBV5-1
size: .
D: .

DNA: TGTGCCAGCAGCTTGAAGGGGGGGCAGACCGGGGAGCTGTTTTTT
CDR3: CASSLKGGQTGELFF
J: TRBJ2-2
V: TRBV5-4
size: .
D: .

DNA: TGTGCCAGCAGTCCATTTAGAGAACTTGGAAACACCATATATTTT
CDR3: CASSPFRELGNTIYF
J: TRBJ1-3
V: TRBV28
size: .
D: .

DNA: TGTGCCAGCAGCTTAGATTATTCTCCGACTCTCCTCCCGAACACTGAAGCTTTCTTT
CDR3: CASSLDYSPTLLPNTEAFF
J: TRBJ1-1
V: TRBV11-2
size: .
D: .

DNA: TGTGCCAGCAGCCGGGGGGGGCTTAACACCGGGGAGCTGTTTTTT
CDR3: CASSRGGLNTGELFF
J: TRBJ2-2
V: TRBV7-8
size: .
D: TRBD2

DNA: TGCGCCAGCAGCCTCGGGCAGGTGGGAGACTATGGCTACACCTTC
CDR3: CASSLGQVGDYGYTF
J: TRBJ1-2
V: TRBV5-1
size: .
D: .

DNA: TGTGCCAGCAGCGTGGGACAGGGAAGCGGCTATGGCTACACCTTC
CDR3: CASSVGQGSGYGYTF
J: TRBJ1-2
V: TRBV9
size: .
D: TRBD1

DNA: TGTGCCAGCAGTGAGCAGATATCAACCTACGAGCAGTACTTC
CDR3: CASSEQISTYEQYF
J: TRBJ2-7
V: TRBV6-1
size: once
D: .

DNA: TGTGCCAGCAGCTCGTGGGGGGGACAGGGGCACAATGAGCAGTTCTTC
CDR3: CASSSWGGQGHNEQFF
J: TRBJ2-1
V: TRBV7-9
size: .
D: TRBD1

DNA: TGTGCCAGCAGACCTTCGAGGACTACTAACTATGGCTACACCTTC
CDR3: CASRPSRTTNYGYTF
J: TRBJ1-2
V: TRBV6-5
size: once
D: .